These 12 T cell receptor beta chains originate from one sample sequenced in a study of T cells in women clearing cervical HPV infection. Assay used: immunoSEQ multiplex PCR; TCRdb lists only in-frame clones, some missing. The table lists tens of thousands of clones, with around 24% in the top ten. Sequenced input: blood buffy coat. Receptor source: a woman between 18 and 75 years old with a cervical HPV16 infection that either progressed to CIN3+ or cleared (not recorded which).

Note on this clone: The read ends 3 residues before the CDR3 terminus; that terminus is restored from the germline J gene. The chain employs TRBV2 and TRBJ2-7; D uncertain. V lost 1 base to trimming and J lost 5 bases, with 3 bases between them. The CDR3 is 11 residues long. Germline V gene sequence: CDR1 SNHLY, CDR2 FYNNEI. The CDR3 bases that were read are TGTGCCAGCAGTGAAGTAGACGAG. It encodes CASSEVDE. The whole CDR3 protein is CASSEVDEQYF.

The CDR3 is CASSDSTSGGPDTQYF. The DNA read from the CDR3 is TGTGCCAGCAGTGACTCGACTAGCGGGGGGCCAGATACG. The J gene is TRBJ2-3, the V gene TRBV6-4; 13 positions agree with TRBD2. The read terminates 3 residues ahead of where the CDR3 ends, so the germline J gene completes it. This CDR3 comprises 16 residues. Germline CDR1 MRHNA, CDR2 SNTAGT. Trimming took 0 bases from V and 4 from J; bases not matched to a gene: 1.

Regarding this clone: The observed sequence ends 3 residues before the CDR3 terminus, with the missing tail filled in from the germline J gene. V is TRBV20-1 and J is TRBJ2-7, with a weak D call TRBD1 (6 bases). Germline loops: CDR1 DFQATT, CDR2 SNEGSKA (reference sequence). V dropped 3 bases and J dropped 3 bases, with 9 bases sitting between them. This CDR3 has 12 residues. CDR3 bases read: TGCAGTGCTAGTGGGGGCGGCTACGAG. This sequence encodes CSASGGGYE. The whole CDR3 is CSASGGGYEQYF.

The sequenced part of the CDR3 DNA is TGTGCCAGCAGCTTGGGGCCGGGCCCTAACAATGAG. Encoded protein: CASSLGPGPNNE. The full CDR3 protein is CASSLGPGPNNEQFF. This rearrangement joins TRBV11-2 to TRBJ2-1; maybe TRBD1 (5 bases). Read sequence stops 3 residues before the CDR3 end, and the germline J gene provides the missing end. This CDR3 contains 15 residues. Germline assignment: CDR1 SGHAT and CDR2 FQNNGV. The V gene lost 3 bases and the J gene lost 5 bases, with 14 bases spanning the gap.

The part of the CDR3 DNA that was read is TGTGCCAGCAGCTTAACAGCGGGCCCCACAGATACG. Protein sequence: CASSLTAGPTDT. The whole CDR3 reads CASSLTAGPTDTQYF. The V call is TRBV7-3, the J call TRBJ2-3; a possible D gene is TRBD2 (6 bases). The read falls 3 residues short of the CDR3 end, and the missing part is taken from the germline J gene. Germline CDR1 SGHTA, CDR2 FQGTGA. This CDR3 is 15 amino acids long. V lost 0 bases and J 2 bases, leaving 9 bases between the germline ends.

The CDR3 DNA, read in part, is TGTGCCTGGAGTCAGGGGGTTGAAAATGAG. Protein: CAWSQGVENE. The full CDR3 protein reads CAWSQGVENEQFF. This chain uses TRBV30 with TRBJ2-1; TRBD1 matches 7 bases. Coverage ceases 3 residues before the CDR3 finishes, and the germline J gene fills in the end. The CDR3 is 13 amino acids. The V segment lost 2 bases and the J segment 7 bases; nucleotides outside the gene matches: 5. Germline CDR1 GTSNPN, CDR2 SVGIG (reference sequence). The whole variable domain, filled in from reference TRBV30 and TRBJ2-1, reads SQTIHQWPATLVQPVGSPLSLECTVEGTSNPNLYWYRQAAGRGLQLLFYSVGIGQISSEVPQNLSASRPQDRQFILSSKKLLLSDSGFYLCAWSQGVENEQFFGPGTRLTVL.

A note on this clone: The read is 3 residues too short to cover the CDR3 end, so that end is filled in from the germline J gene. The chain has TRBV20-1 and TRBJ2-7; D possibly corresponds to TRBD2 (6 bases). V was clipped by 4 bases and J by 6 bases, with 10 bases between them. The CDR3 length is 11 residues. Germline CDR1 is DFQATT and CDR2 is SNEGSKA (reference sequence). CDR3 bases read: TGCAGTGCTAATTGGGGGGTCGAG. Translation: CSANWGVE. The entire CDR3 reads CSANWGVEQYF.

The CDR3 bases that were read are TGTGCCAGCAGCGCGGCGGCAGGGAGGGGCGAG. It codes for CASSAAAGRGE. The complete CDR3 reads CASSAAAGRGEQYF. The chain carries TRBV9 and TRBJ2-7; 7 nucleotides agree with TRBD2. The read ends 3 residues before the CDR3 terminus; that terminus is restored from the germline J gene. Looked up from germline, CDR1 is SGDLS and CDR2 is YYNGEE. The junction had 9 bases not matched to a gene; V was cut back by 3 bases and J by 6 bases. The CDR3 is made up of 14 amino acids.

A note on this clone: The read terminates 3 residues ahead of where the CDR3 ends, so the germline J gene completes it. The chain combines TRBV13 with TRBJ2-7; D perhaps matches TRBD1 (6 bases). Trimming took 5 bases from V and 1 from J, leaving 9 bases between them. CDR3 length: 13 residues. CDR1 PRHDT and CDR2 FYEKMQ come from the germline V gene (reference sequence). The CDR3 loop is CASSPTGSYEQYF. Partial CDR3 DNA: TGTGCCAGCAGCCCCACAGGGTCCTACGAG.

The CDR3 bases that were read are TGTGCCAGCAGTCACAACATCCATGAG. Translating gives CASSHNIHE. The full-length CDR3 reads as CASSHNIHEQFF. The rearrangement joins TRBV6-2 or TRBV6-3 to TRBJ2-1; D ambiguous. The sequence runs out 3 residues before the end of the CDR3; the remainder is reconstructed from the germline J gene. Germline V gene sequence: CDR1 MNHEY, CDR2 SVGEGT. The V end was cut by 5 bases, the J end by 8 bases, with 10 bases between. This CDR3 has 12 residues.

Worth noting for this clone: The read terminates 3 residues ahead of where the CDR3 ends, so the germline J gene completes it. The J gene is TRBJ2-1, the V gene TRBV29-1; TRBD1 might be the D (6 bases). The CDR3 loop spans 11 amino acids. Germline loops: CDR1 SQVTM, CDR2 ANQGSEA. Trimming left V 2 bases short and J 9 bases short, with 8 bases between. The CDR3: CSVERGGEQFF. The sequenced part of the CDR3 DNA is TGCAGCGTTGAAAGAGGGGGTGAG.

CDR3 DNA (partial): TGTGCCTGGATACAGTTCCCCGGGGAG. This sequence encodes CAWIQFPGE. The whole CDR3 sequence reads CAWIQFPGELFF. J is TRBJ2-2 and V is TRBV30; D uncertain. The CDR3 goes on 3 residues after the read ends, and that part is filled in from the germline J gene. CDR1 and CDR2 (germline): GTSNPN, SVGIG (reference sequence). This CDR3 spans 12 amino acids. V dropped 4 bases and J dropped 6 bases, with 9 bases sitting between them.